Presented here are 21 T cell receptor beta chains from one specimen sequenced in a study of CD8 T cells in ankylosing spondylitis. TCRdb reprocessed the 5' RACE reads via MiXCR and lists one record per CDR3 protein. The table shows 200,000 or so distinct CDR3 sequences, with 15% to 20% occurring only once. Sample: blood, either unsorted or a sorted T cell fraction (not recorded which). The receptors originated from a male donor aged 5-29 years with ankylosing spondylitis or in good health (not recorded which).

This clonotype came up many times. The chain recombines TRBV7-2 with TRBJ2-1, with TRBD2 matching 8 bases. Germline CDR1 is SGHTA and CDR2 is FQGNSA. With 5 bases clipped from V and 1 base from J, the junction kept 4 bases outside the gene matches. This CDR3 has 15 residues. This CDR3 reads CASSPTGGSYNEQFF. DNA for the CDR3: TGTGCCAGCAGCCCTACGGGAGGGTCCTACAATGAGCAGTTCTTC.

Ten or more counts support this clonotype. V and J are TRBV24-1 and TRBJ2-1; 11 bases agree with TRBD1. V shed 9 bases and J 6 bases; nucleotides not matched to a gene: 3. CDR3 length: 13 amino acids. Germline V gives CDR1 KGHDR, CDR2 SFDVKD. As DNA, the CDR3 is TGTGCCACCGGACAGGGGGCCGTCAATGAGCAGTTCTTC. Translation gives CATGQGAVNEQFF.

DNA for the CDR3: TGCGCCAGCAGCCAAGTCGCTTGGGGGAAGGAGACCCAGTACTTC. Amino acid sequence: CASSQVAWGKETQYF. The chain combines TRBV4-1 with TRBJ2-5; D is perhaps TRBD1 or TRBD2 (5 bases each). The germline CDR1 and CDR2 sequences are MGHRA and YSYEKL. The CDR3 is 15 residues long. V was clipped by 1 base and J by 5 bases, with 14 bases between them.

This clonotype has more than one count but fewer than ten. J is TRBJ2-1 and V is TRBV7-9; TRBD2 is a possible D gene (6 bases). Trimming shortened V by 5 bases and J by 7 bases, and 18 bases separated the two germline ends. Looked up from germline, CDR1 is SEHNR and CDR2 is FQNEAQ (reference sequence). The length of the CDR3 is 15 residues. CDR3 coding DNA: TGTGCCAGCAGCCCGCCGGGACTTAAGCATAATGAGCAGTTCTTC. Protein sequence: CASSPPGLKHNEQFF.

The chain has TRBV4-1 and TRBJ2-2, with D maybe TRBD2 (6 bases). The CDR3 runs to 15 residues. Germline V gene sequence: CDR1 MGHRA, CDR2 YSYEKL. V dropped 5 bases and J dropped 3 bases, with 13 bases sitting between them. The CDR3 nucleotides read TGCGCCAGCAGCGCGGGGACCCCCGACACCGGGGAGCTGTTTTTT. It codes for CASSAGTPDTGELFF.

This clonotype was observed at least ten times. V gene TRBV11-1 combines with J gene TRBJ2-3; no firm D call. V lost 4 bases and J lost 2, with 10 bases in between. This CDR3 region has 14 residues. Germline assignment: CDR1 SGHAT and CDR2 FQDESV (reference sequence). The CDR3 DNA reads TGTGCCAGCAGCTCCTGGCACAACACAGATACGCAGTATTTT. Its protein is CASSSWHNTDTQYF. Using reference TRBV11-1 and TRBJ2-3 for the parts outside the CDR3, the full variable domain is EAEVAQSPRYKITEKSQAVAFWCDPISGHATLYWYRQILGQGPELLVQFQDESVVDDSQLPKDRFSAERLKGVDSTLKIQPAELGDSAMYLCASSSWHNTDTQYFGPGTRLTVL.

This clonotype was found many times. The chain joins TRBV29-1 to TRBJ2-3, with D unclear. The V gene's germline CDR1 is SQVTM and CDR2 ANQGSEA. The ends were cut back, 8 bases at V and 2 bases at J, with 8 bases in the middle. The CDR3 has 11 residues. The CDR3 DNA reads TGCAGCATCGAGTACACAGATACGCAGTATTTT. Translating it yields CSIEYTDTQYF.

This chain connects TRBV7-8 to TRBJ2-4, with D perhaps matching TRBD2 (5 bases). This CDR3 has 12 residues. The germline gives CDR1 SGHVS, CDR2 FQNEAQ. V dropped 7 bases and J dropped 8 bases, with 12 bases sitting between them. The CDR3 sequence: CASIGVGDIQYF. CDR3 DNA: TGTGCCAGCATTGGGGTCGGGGACATTCAGTACTTC.

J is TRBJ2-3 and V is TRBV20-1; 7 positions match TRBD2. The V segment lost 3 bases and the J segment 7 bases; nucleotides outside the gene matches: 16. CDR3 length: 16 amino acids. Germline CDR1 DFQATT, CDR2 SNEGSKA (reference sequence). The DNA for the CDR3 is TGCAGTGCTAGGCCCGGGACTACGCCTTCCACCTATACGCAGTATTTT. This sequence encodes CSARPGTTPSTYTQYF.

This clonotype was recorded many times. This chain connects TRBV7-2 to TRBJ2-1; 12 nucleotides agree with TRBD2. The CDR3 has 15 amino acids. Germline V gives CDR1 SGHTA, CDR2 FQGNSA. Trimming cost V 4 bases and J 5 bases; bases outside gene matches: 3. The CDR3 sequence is CASSWTSGNHNEQFF. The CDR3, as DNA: TGTGCCAGCAGCTGGACTAGCGGGAACCACAATGAGCAGTTCTTC.

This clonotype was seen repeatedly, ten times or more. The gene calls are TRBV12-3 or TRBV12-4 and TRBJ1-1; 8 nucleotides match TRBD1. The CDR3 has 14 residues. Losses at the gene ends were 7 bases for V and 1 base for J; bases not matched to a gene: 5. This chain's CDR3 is CASTPQGENTEAFF. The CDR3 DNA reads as TGTGCCAGCACCCCACAGGGGGAGAACACTGAAGCTTTCTTT.

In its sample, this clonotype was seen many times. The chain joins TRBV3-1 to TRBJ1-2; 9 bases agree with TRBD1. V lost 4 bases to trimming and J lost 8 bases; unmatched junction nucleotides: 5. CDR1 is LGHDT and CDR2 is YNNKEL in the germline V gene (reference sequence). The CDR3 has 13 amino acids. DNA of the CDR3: TGTGCCAGCAGCCGGACAGGGGTAAGCGGCTACACCTTC. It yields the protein CASSRTGVSGYTF.

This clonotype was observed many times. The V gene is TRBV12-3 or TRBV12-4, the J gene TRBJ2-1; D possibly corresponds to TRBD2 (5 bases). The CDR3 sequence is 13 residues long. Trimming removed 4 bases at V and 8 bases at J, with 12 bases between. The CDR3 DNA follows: TGTGCCAGCAGTTCCCTTGTTAGCGATGAGCAGTTCTTC. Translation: CASSSLVSDEQFF.

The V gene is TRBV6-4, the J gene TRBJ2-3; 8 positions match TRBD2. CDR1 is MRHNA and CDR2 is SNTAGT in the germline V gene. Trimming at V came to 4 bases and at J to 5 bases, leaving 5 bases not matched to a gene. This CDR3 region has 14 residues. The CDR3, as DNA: TGTGCCAGCAGTGCTACGGGAGGGTTAGATACGCAGTATTTT. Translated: CASSATGGLDTQYF.

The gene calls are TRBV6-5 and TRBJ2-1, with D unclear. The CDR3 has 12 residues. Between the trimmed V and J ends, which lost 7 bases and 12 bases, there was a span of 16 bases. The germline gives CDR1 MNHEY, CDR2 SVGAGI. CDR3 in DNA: TGTGCCAGCACCAGTTCCACGGATCGGCAGTTCTTC. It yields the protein CASTSSTDRQFF.

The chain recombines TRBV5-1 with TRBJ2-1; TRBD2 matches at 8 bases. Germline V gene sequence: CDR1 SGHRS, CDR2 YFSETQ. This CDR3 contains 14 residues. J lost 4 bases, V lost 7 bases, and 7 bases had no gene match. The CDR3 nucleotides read TGCGCCAGCTATGAACTAGCGGTTTACAATGAGCAGTTCTTC. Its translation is CASYELAVYNEQFF.

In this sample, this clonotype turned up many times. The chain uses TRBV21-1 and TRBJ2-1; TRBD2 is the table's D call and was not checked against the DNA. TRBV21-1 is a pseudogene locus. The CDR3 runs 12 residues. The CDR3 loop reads CASSTLSDSRFF. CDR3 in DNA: TGTGCCAGCAGCACTCTCTCGGACTCCAGGTTCTTC.

Here the CDR3 reads CASRLSPTTWTSSFYEQYF. CDR3 sequence (DNA): TGTGCCAGCAGATTATCCCCGACCACTTGGACTAGTTCCTTCTACGAGCAGTACTTC. The chain carries TRBV11-2 and TRBJ2-7; 7 bases match TRBD2. The CDR3 spans 19 residues. CDR1 SGHAT and CDR2 FQNNGV come from the germline V gene. Trimming took 6 bases from V and 3 from J; bases not matched to a gene: 23.

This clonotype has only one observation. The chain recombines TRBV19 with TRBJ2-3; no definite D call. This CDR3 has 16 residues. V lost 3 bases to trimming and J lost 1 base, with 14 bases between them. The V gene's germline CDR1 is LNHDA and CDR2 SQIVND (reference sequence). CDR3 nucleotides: TGTGCCAGTAGTATGTCCTCCGGGTATGGCACAGATACGCAGTATTTT. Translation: CASSMSSGYGTDTQYF.

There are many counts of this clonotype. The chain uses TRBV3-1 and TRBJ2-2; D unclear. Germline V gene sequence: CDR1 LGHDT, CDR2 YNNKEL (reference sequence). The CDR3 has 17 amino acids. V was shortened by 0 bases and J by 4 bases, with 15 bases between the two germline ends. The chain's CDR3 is CASSQDPPTWGTGELFF. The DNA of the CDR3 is TGTGCCAGCAGCCAAGACCCCCCGACGTGGGGCACCGGGGAGCTGTTTTTT.

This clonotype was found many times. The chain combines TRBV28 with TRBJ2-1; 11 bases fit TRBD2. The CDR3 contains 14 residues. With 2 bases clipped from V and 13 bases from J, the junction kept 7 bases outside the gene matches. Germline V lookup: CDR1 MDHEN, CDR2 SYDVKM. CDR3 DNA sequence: TGTGCCAGCAGTTTAGTAACTAGCGGGAGAGTCCAGTTCTTC. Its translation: CASSLVTSGRVQFF. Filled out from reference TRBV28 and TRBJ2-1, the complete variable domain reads DVKVTQSSRYLVKRTGEKVFLECVQDMDHENMFWYRQDPGLGLRLIYFSYDVKMKEKGDIPEGYSVSREKKERFSLILESASTNQTSMYLCASSLVTSGRVQFFGPGTRLTVL.